The rows below give T cell receptor beta chains drawn from one sample of a study of cytomegalovirus exposure and HLA in healthy donors. Sequencing was performed with immunoSEQ multiplex PCR; in TCRdb, only in-frame clones are kept and a portion is missing. The sample records about 170,000 clones, under 85% being singletons. Material for sequencing was PBMCs. Source of these receptors: a human donor in good health. Both conserved end residues are trimmed from each CDR3.

CDR3: ASSAGQDVNTEAF
J: TRBJ1-1
V: TRBV6-1

CDR3: ASSLGGDQPQH
J: TRBJ1-5
V: TRBV5-5

CDR3: SVETTGVVGNTIY
J: TRBJ1-3
V: TRBV29-1

CDR3: ASSQVQPDGGYNSPLH
J: TRBJ1-6
V: TRBV4-3

CDR3: ASSPRNAGEKLF
J: TRBJ1-4
V: TRBV18

CDR3: ASSIDPRTEQY
J: TRBJ2-7
V: TRBV19

CDR3: ASSLFDEQY
J: TRBJ2-7
V: TRBV6-6

CDR3: ASSLDHYNEQF
J: TRBJ2-1
V: TRBV5-1

CDR3: AIHPQGGVRGEKLF
J: TRBJ1-4
V: TRBV21-1

CDR3: ASSYAGQNNSPLH
J: TRBJ1-6
V: TRBV6-6

CDR3: ASSGDRGDQPQH
J: TRBJ1-5
V: TRBV9

CDR3: ASSGGHLLYNEQF
J: TRBJ2-1
V: TRBV9

CDR3: ASSLGQGNNQPQH
J: TRBJ1-5
V: TRBV7-9

CDR3: ASSQVRDQPQH
J: TRBJ1-5
V: TRBV4-1

CDR3: ASSEISGGQQF
J: TRBJ2-1
V: TRBV6-4

CDR3: ASSIRDRVDNQPQH
J: TRBJ1-5
V: TRBV19

CDR3: AWSRQGSNQPQH
J: TRBJ1-5
V: TRBV30

CDR3: SVGFAGSEAF
J: TRBJ1-1
V: TRBV29-1

CDR3: ASSSRDRREKLF
J: TRBJ1-4
V: TRBV5-4

CDR3: ATSGQLAGTGELF
J: TRBJ2-2
V: TRBV15

CDR3: ASSLSRAGGPTGANVLT
J: TRBJ2-6
V: TRBV11-1

CDR3: ASGLFRGEETQY
J: TRBJ2-5
V: TRBV12-5

CDR3: AWSGLCPGQGFDTIY
J: TRBJ1-3
V: TRBV30

CDR3: ASSFGTSVYEQY
J: TRBJ2-7
V: TRBV11-2

CDR3: ASSQRSSGTGELF
J: TRBJ2-2
V: TRBV4-3

CDR3: ASSPLGGTGVAQPQH
J: TRBJ1-5
V: TRBV7-9

CDR3: ASSPDSGAYEQY
J: TRBJ2-7
V: TRBV18

CDR3: AILKDRGLAYEQY
J: TRBJ2-7
V: TRBV10-3

CDR3: ASSLAATGDEQY
J: -
V: TRBV27

CDR3: ASSSRTGADTQY
J: TRBJ2-3
V: TRBV7-6

CDR3: ASSSVRGGAYNEQF
J: TRBJ2-1
V: TRBV7-8

CDR3: ASSLRGNQPQH
J: TRBJ1-5
V: TRBV11-2

CDR3: ASSVSGTGDSPLH
J: TRBJ1-6
V: TRBV7-3

CDR3: ASSSGTGGHGYT
J: TRBJ1-2
V: TRBV7-2

CDR3: ASSLGPQETQY
J: TRBJ2-5
V: TRBV11-2

CDR3: ASSLDSGDADTQY
J: TRBJ2-3
V: TRBV5-1

CDR3: ASSFGLGGNYNEQF
J: TRBJ2-1
V: TRBV5-6

CDR3: ASSSPGGVLGGYT
J: TRBJ1-2
V: TRBV5-1

CDR3: ASSQISGQNNSPLH
J: TRBJ1-6
V: TRBV7-8

CDR3: ASRPDSGKLF
J: TRBJ1-4
V: TRBV6-5

CDR3: ASSLERTGGQETQY
J: TRBJ2-5
V: TRBV5-4

CDR3: ASSLSPTDSLY
J: TRBJ2-7
V: TRBV7-6

CDR3: ASSVTGRQETQY
J: TRBJ2-5
V: TRBV9

CDR3: ASSSENQPQH
J: TRBJ1-5
V: TRBV13

CDR3: ASSLAPQAGVSYEQY
J: TRBJ2-7
V: TRBV7-9